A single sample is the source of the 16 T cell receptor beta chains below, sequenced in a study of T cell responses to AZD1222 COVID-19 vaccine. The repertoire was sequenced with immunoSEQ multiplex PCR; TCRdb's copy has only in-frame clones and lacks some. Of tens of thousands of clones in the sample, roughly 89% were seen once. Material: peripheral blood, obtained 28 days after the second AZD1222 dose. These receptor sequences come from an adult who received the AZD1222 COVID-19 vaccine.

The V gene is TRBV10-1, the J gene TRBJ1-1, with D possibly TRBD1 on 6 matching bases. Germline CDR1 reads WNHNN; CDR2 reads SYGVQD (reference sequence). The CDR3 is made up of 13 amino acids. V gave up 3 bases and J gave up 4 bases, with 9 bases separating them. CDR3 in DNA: TGCGCCAGCAGTGAAGGGGGGCGCACTGAAGCTTTCTTT. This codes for CASSEGGRTEAFF.

The CDR3 DNA reads TGTGCCAGTAGTACCCGGACTAGCGGGCTCTACAATGAGCAGTTCTTC. It specifies CASSTRTSGLYNEQFF. The gene calls are TRBV19 and TRBJ2-1; the match to TRBD2 covers 11 bases. This CDR3 has 16 amino acids. V trimming: 4 bases; J trimming: 3 bases; junction bases outside the gene matches: 5. Germline V CDR1 and CDR2: LNHDA, SQIVND (reference sequence).

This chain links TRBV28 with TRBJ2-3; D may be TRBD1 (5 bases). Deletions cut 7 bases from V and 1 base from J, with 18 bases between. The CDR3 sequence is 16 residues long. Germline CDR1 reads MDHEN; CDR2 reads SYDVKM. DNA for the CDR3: TGTGCCAGCATCCCAAGGGGCCGTCTAGGCACAGATACGCAGTATTTT. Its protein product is CASIPRGRLGTDTQYF.

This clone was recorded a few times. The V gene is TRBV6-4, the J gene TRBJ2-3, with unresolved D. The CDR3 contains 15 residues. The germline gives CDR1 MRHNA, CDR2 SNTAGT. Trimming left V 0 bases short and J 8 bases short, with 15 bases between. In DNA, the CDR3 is TGTGCCAGCAGTGACTCGACCGGTTCCAGCAGTACGCAGTATTTT. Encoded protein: CASSDSTGSSSTQYF.

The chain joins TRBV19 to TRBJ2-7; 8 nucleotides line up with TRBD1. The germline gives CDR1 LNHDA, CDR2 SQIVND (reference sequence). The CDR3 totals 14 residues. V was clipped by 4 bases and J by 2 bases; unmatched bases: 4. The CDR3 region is CASSRDRTAYEQYF. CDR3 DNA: TGTGCCAGTAGTAGGGACAGGACCGCCTACGAGCAGTACTTC.

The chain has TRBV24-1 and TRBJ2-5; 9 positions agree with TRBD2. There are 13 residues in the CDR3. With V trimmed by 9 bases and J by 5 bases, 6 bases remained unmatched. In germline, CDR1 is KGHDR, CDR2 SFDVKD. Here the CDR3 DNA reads TGTGCCACCCCGCTAGCGGGATGGGAGACCCAGTACTTC. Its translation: CATPLAGWETQYF.

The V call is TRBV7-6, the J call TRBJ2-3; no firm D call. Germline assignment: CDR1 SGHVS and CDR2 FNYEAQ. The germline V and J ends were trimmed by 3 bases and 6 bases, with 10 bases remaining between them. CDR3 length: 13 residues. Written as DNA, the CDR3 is TGTGCCAGCAGCTTTACTCCTCGGGATACGCAGTATTTT. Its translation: CASSFTPRDTQYF.

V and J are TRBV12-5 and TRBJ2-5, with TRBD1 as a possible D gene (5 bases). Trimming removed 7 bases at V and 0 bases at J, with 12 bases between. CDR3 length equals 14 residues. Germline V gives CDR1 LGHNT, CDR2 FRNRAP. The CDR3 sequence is CASALTGYQETQYF. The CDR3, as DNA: TGTGCTAGTGCCCTCACAGGTTACCAAGAGACCCAGTACTTC. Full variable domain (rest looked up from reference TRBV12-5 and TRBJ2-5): DARVTQTPRHKVTEMGQEVTMRCQPILGHNTVFWYRQTMMQGLELLAYFRNRAPLDDSGMPKDRFSAEMPDATLATLKIQPSEPRDSAVYFCASALTGYQETQYFGPGTRLLVL.

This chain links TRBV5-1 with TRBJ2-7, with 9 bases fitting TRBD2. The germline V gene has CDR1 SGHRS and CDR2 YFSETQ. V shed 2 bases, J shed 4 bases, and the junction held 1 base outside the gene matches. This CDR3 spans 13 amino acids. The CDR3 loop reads CASSFSGGYEQYF. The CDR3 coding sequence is TGCGCCAGCAGCTTTAGCGGGGGATACGAGCAGTACTTC.

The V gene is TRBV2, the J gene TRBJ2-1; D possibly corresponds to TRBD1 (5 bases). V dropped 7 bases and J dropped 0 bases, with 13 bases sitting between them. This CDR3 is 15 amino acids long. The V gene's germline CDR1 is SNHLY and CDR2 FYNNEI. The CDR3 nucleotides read TGTGCCAGCATGGGGCGTTATAGCTCCTACAATGAGCAGTTCTTC. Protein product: CASMGRYSSYNEQFF.

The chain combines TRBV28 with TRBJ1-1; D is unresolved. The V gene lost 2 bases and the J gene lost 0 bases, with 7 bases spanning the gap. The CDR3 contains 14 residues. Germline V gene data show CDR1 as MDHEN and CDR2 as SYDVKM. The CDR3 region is CASSLPQVNTEAFF. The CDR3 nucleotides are TGTGCCAGCAGTTTACCGCAGGTGAACACTGAAGCTTTCTTT. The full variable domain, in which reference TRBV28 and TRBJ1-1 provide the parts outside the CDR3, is DVKVTQSSRYLVKRTGEKVFLECVQDMDHENMFWYRQDPGLGLRLIYFSYDVKMKEKGDIPEGYSVSREKKERFSLILESASTNQTSMYLCASSLPQVNTEAFFGQGTRLTVV.

DNA of the CDR3: TGCGCCAGCAGCCCACAGGGGGCGCCAGAAGCTTTCTTT. Protein: CASSPQGAPEAFF. The V and J genes are TRBV5-1 and TRBJ1-1, with 9 bases fitting TRBD1. Unmatched junction bases numbered 6, after V lost 4 bases and J lost 8 bases. This CDR3 is built from 13 residues. The germline gives CDR1 SGHRS, CDR2 YFSETQ.

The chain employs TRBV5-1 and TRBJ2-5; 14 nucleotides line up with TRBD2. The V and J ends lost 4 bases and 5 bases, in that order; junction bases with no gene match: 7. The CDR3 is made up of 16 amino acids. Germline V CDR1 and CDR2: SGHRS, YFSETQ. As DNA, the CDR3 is TGCGCCAGCAGCCCTCAGGGACTAGCGGGAGTGGAGACCCAGTACTTC. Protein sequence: CASSPQGLAGVETQYF.

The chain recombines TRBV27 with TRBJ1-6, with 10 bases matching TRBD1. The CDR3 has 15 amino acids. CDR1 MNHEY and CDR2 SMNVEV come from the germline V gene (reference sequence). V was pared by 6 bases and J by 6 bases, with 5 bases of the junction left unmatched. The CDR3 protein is CASRLTGGRNSPLHF. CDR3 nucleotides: TGTGCCAGCAGGTTGACAGGGGGCCGTAATTCACCCCTCCACTTT.

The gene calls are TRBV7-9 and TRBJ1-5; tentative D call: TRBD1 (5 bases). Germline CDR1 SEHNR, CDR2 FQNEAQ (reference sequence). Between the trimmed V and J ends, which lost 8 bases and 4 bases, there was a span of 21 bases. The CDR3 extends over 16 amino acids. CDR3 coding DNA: TGTGCCAGCTCTAAGGTAGGGGCAGTAGAAAATCAGCCCCAGCATTTT. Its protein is CASSKVGAVENQPQHF.

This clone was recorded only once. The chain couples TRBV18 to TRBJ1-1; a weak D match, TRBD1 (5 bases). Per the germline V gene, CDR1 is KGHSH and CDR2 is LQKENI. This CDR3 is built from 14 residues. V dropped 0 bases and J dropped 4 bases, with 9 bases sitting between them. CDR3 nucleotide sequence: TGTGCCAGCTCACCACCTGGGACGGGCACTGAAGCTTTCTTT. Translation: CASSPPGTGTEAFF.